This T cell receptor (beta chain) was recorded in a study of cytomegalovirus exposure and HLA in healthy donors. Findings and limits, study-wide: The study reported that TCR beta sequences accurately predicted HLA-A and HLA-B alleles in most subjects. DRB1 had the most TCR associations and HLA-C the fewest, a later analysis found, with rates varying by HLA locus.

This clone was recorded a few times. Antigen specificity is unknown. Each of the donors was a healthy bone marrow donor. PCR amplification relied on 60 Vbeta primers (plus 13 Jbeta primers). Data came from immunoSEQ multiplex PCR; TCRdb stores just in-frame clones and leaves some out. The sample includes some 120,000 clones, 70% to 75% seen only once; the top ten take around 2.1%. V shed 4 bases and J 2 bases; nucleotides not matched to a gene: 8. CDR3 length: 16 amino acids. Germline V lookup: CDR1 SEHNR, CDR2 FQNEAQ (reference sequence). The chain joins TRBV7-9 to TRBJ2-1; 7 bases match TRBD2. Sequencing used PBMCs. This receptor was taken from a woman aged 40 to 50 in good health and CMV-seropositive. For the CDR3, the DNA is TGTGCCAGCAGCTCACAAGCGGGATCGGCCTACAATGAGCAGTTCTTC. Protein: CASSSQAGSAYNEQFF. The whole variable domain, filled in from reference TRBV7-9 and TRBJ2-1, reads DTGVSQNPRHKITKRGQNVTFRCDPISEHNRLYWYRQTLGQGPEFLTYFQNEAQLEKSRLLSDRFSAERPKGSFSTLEIQRTEQGDSAMYLCASSSQAGSAYNEQFFGPGTRLTVL.